This T cell receptor beta chain was captured by sequencing in a study of blood T cell repertoires in COVID-19. Overall study: Sources were T cells, B-cell-depleted T cells, or PBMCs; the material itself was cDNA or gDNA.

The CDR3 sequence is 17 residues long. CDR1 MNHEY and CDR2 SMNVEV come from the germline V gene (reference sequence). V trimming: 0 bases; J trimming: 1 base; junction bases outside the gene matches: 5. Per the authors' pipeline: From reference gene primer amplification, estimates of nucleated cell counts were derived. TCRdb's table, derived via immunoSEQ multiplex PCR, lists solely in-frame clones and lacks some. The DNA gave D and trimming, while V, J and clone size come from that table. The table lists approximately 120,000 clones, more than 80% of them singletons. This sequence was found in a human donor in a cohort sampled during active COVID-19. Sequencing was done on a sample of peripheral blood. The chain employs TRBV27 and TRBJ2-1, with 8 nucleotides matching TRBD2. CDR3 nucleotides: TGTGCCAGCAGTTTATCACTAGCGGCGGAATCCTACAATGAGCAGTTCTTC. As protein: CASSLSLAAESYNEQFF.